The clone carrying this TCR beta chain was counted at least ten times. The authors made cDNA by 5'RACE with 10-nucleotide random UMIs. TCRdb analysed the 5' RACE reads with MiXCR anew, one entry per CDR3 protein. The sample has roughly 100,000 distinct CDR3 sequences; about 3.8% are singletons. The sample belongs to a study of neurological immune-mediated disorders. Germline CDR1 is DFQATT and CDR2 is SNEGSKA (reference sequence). V lost 3 bases, J lost 2 bases, and 5 bases stayed unmatched. This CDR3 contains 14 residues. The TCR originated in a young woman with multiple sclerosis. The sequencing sample was made of PBMCs. V is TRBV20-1 and J is TRBJ2-5; 8 bases align to TRBD2. The CDR3 is CSASLAGTQETQYF. CDR3 DNA: TGCAGTGCTAGCTTAGCGGGAACTCAAGAGACCCAGTACTTC.